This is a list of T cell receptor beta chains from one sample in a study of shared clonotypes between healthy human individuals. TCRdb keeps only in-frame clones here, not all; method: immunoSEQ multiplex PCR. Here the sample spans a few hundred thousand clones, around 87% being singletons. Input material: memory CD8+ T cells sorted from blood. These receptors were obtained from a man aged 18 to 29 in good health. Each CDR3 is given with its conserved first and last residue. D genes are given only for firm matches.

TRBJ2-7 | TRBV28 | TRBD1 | CASSPTGASYEQYF
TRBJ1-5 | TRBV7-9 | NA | CASSRGNQPQHF
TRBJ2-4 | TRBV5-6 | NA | CASSLGTALVQYF
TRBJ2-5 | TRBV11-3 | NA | CASSPGALQTQYF
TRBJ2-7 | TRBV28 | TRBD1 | CASSLSPWTGEGEQYF
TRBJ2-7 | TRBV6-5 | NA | CASRTRGLGEQYF
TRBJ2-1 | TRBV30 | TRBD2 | CAWSGIAGGLYDEQFF
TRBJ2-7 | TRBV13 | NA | CASSLGSSYEQYF
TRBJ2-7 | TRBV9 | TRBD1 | CASSVSQGLEQYF
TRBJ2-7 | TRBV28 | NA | CASLAVLSNEQYF
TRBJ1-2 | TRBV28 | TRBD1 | CASSPTGMNYGYTF